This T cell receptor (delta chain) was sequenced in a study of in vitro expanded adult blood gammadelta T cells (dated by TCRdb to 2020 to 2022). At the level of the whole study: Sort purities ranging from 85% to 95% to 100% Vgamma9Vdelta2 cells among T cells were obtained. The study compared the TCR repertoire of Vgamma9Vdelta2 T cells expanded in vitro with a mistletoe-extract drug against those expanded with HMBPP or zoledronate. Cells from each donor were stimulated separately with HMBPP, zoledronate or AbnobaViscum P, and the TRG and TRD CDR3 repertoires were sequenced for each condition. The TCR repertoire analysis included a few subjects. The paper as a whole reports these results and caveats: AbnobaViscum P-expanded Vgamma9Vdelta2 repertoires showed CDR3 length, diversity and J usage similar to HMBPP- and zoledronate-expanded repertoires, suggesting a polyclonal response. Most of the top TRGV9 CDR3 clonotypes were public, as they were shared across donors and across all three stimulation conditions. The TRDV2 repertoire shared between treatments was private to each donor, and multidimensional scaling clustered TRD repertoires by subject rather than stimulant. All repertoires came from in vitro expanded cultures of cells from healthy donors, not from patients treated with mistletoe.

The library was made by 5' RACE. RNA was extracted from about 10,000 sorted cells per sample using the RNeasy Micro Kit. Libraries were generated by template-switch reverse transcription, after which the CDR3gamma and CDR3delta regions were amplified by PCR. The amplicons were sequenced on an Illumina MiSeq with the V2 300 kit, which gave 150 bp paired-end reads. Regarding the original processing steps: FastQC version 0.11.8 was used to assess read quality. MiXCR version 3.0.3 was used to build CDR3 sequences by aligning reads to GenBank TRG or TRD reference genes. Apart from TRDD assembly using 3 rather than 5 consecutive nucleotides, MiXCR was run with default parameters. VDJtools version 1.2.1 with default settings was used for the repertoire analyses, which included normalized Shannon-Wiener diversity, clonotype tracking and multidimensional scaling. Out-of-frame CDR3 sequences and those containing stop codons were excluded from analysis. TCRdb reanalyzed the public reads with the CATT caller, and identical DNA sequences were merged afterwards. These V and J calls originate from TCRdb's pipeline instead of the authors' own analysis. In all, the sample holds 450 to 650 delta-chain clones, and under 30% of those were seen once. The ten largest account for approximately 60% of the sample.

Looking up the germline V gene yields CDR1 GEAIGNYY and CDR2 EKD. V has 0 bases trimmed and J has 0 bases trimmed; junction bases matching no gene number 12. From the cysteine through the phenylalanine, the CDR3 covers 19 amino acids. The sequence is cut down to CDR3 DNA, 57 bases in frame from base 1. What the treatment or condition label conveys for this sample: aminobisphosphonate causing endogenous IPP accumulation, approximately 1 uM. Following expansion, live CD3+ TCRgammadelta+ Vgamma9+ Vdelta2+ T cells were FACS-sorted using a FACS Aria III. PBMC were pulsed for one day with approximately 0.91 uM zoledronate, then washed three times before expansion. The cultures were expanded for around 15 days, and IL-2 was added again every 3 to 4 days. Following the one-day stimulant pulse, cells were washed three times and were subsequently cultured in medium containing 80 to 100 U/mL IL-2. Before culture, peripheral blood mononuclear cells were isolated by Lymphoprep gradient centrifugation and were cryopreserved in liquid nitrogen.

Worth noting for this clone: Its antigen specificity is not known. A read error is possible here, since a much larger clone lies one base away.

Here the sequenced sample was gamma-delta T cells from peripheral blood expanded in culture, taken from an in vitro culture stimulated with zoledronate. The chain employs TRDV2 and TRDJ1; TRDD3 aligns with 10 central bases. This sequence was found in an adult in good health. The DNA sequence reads TGTGCCTGTGACACCGTCGGTACTGGGGGATCCCTGTACACCGATAAACTCATCTTT. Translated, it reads CACDTVGTGGSLYTDKLIF.